The rows below give T cell receptor beta chains drawn from one sample of a study of T cell clones after liver transplantation. TCRdb keeps only in-frame clones here, not all; method: immunoSEQ multiplex PCR. The sample includes over 45,000 clones, roughly 70% seen only once; the top ten take 7.5% to 10%. Here the sequenced sample was CD4+ T cells from blood, taken around 54 months after liver transplant. Every receptor here comes from a human patient who received a liver transplant. Some T cells may be the graft donor's. The CDR3 runs from the conserved cysteine through the conserved F or W. Fields, in order: V gene, J gene, D gene, clone size, CDR3 protein, CDR3 DNA. D genes are given only for firm matches. For some rows the clone size is stated as once, few or many, or as a class when expanded; others skip it.

>TRBV19|TRBJ2-1|NA|NA
CASRIGTPYNEQFF
TGTGCCAGTAGGATTGGGACACCATACAATGAGCAGTTCTTC
>TRBV7-4|TRBJ1-6|NA|NA
CASSLAYGGLPRSPLHF
TGTGCCAGCAGCTTAGCGTACGGAGGACTGCCCCGGTCACCCCTCCACTTT
>TRBV19|TRBJ1-1|NA|NA
CASSIGQMNTEAFF
TGTGCCAGTAGTATAGGGCAGATGAACACTGAAGCTTTCTTT
>TRBV30|TRBJ1-1|NA|NA
CAYRKNTEAFF
TGTGCCTACAGGAAAAACACTGAAGCTTTCTTT
>TRBV27|TRBJ1-4|NA|NA
CASSLNGGQEKLFF
TGTGCCAGCAGTTTAAACGGGGGGCAAGAAAAACTGTTTTTT
>TRBV4-1|TRBJ2-3|TRBD2|NA
CASSLGLAGAPGTDTQYF
TGCGCCAGCAGCCTAGGACTAGCGGGGGCCCCGGGCACAGATACGCAGTATTTT
>TRBV9|TRBJ2-4|NA|NA
CASSSGVTPRDIQYF
TGTGCCAGCAGCTCGGGCGTTACCCCAAGGGACATTCAGTACTTC
>TRBV7-9|TRBJ1-4|NA|few
CASSLGHINEKLFF
TGTGCCAGCAGCTTAGGCCACATCAATGAAAAACTGTTTTTT
>TRBV27|TRBJ2-6|NA|NA
CASSLWDASSGANVLTF
TGTGCCAGCAGTTTATGGGACGCGAGCTCTGGGGCCAACGTCCTGACTTTC
>TRBV15|TRBJ1-4|TRBD1|once
CATSRDRGLSTNEKLFF
TGTGCCACCAGCAGAGACAGGGGGCTTAGCACTAATGAAAAACTGTTTTTT
>TRBV9|TRBJ2-3|NA|NA
CASSGGGSTDTQYF
TGTGCCAGCAGCGGAGGGGGTTCCACAGATACGCAGTATTTT
>TRBV4-1|TRBJ1-6|NA|NA
CASSQFKSFSSSSYNSPLHF
TGCGCCAGCAGCCAATTTAAGTCCTTTTCCTCCAGCTCCTATAATTCACCCCTCCACTTT
>TRBV4-1|TRBJ2-3|TRBD1|NA
CASSHLTGGEDTQYF
TGCGCCAGCAGCCACTTGACAGGGGGGGAAGATACGCAGTATTTT
>TRBV27|TRBJ2-7|TRBD1|NA
CASSSGQGREQYF
TGTGCCAGCAGTTCCGGACAGGGGAGGGAGCAGTACTTC
>TRBV29-1|TRBJ2-1|TRBD2|NA
CSVVASGGYNEQFF
TGCAGCGTCGTCGCTAGCGGGGGATACAATGAGCAGTTCTTC
>TRBV7-3|TRBJ2-7|TRBD2|NA
CASSLMAGGSYEQYF
TGTGCCAGCAGCTTAATGGCGGGGGGATCCTACGAGCAGTACTTC
>TRBV6-5|TRBJ2-7|TRBD1|NA
CASRKQTGGYEQYF
TGTGCCAGCAGGAAGCAAACAGGGGGCTACGAGCAGTACTTC
>TRBV5-4|TRBJ2-3|NA|once
CASSLRGSNTQYF
TGTGCCAGCAGCTTGAGGGGCAGTAATACGCAGTATTTT
>TRBV7-9|TRBJ2-3|NA|NA
CASSLGTTNTQYF
TGTGCCAGCAGCCTCGGGACGACCAATACGCAGTATTTT
>TRBV27|TRBJ1-5|NA|NA
CASSWGPLGPQHF
TGTGCCAGCAGTTGGGGCCCTTTGGGGCCCCAGCATTTT
>TRBV27|TRBJ1-6|NA|few
CASSFEGLDNSPLHF
TGTGCCAGCAGTTTTGAGGGTTTGGATAATTCACCCCTCCACTTT
>TRBV5-6|TRBJ2-3|TRBD1|NA
CASSLAGQDNTQYF
TGTGCCAGCAGCCTTGCGGGACAGGATAATACGCAGTATTTT
>TRBV7-9|TRBJ1-1|TRBD1|once
CASSFYDRGNTEAFF
TGTGCCAGCAGTTTCTATGACAGGGGGAACACTGAAGCTTTCTTT
>TRBV4-1|TRBJ1-2|NA|NA
CASSQEDGVGGYTF
TGCGCCAGCAGCCAAGAGGACGGGGTTGGCGGCTACACCTTC
>TRBV6-5|TRBJ2-3|NA|NA
CASSQPTSTDTQYF
TGTGCCAGCAGTCAGCCGACTAGCACAGATACGCAGTATTTT
>TRBV10-1|TRBJ2-2|NA|few
CASRDSDTGELFF
TGCGCCAGCAGGGACAGCGACACCGGGGAGCTGTTTTTT
>TRBV15|TRBJ1-5|NA|few
CATSRDVSTSFAQPQHF
TGTGCCACCAGCAGAGATGTTAGTACATCATTCGCTCAGCCCCAGCATTTT
>TRBV10-2|TRBJ2-1|NA|NA
CASYLPGASPEQFF
TGCGCCAGCTATCTCCCGGGGGCCTCTCCTGAGCAGTTCTTC
>TRBV11-2|TRBJ1-3|NA|NA
CASSASGTLGNTIYF
TGTGCCAGCAGCGCATCCGGGACCTTAGGAAACACCATATATTTT
>TRBV28|TRBJ2-7|NA|NA
CASTKTGGSSYEQYF
TGTGCCAGCACCAAAACTGGGGGGAGCTCCTACGAGCAGTACTTC
>TRBV9|TRBJ1-1|TRBD1|NA
CASSVSGGRTEAFF
TGTGCCAGCAGCGTTTCAGGGGGGCGCACTGAAGCTTTCTTT
>TRBV9|TRBJ2-3|NA|NA
CASSPRERQGGGSAQYF
TGTGCCAGCAGCCCAAGAGAGCGACAGGGAGGGGGTAGTGCGCAGTATTTT
>TRBV28|TRBJ2-3|NA|NA
CAAKASTGTDTQYF
TGTGCCGCAAAAGCATCCACTGGCACAGATACGCAGTATTTT
>TRBV6-5|TRBJ1-4|NA|NA
CASSRRLQEKLFF
TGTGCCAGCTCTAGGCGGTTGCAGGAAAAACTGTTTTTT
>TRBV7-2|TRBJ1-2|NA|NA
CASSSQRVYGYTF
TGTGCCAGCAGCTCGCAACGGGTCTATGGCTACACCTTC
>TRBV7-2|TRBJ1-1|NA|once
CASSSGSQRGTEAFF
TGTGCCAGCAGCTCGGGCTCACAGAGGGGCACTGAAGCTTTCTTT
>TRBV9|TRBJ2-7|NA|NA
CASSVDDRGSYEQYF
TGTGCCAGCAGCGTAGATGACCGGGGGAGCTACGAGCAGTACTTC
>TRBV7-3|TRBJ2-3|NA|once
CASSLTHTDTQYF
TGTGCCAGCAGCTTAACCCACACAGATACGCAGTATTTT
>TRBV6-6|TRBJ1-1|NA|NA
CASLWGNEAFF
TGTGCCAGCTTATGGGGCAATGAAGCTTTCTTT
>TRBV7-3|TRBJ2-1|TRBD1|few
CASSLGGQGVNEQFF
TGTGCCAGCAGCTTAGGTGGACAGGGGGTGAATGAGCAGTTCTTC
>TRBV10-1|TRBJ1-1|TRBD1|NA
CASSGNRGTEAFF
TGCGCCAGCAGTGGGAACAGGGGGACTGAAGCTTTCTTT
>TRBV27|TRBJ2-6|NA|NA
CASSPEPGRSSGANVLTF
TGTGCCAGCAGTCCCGAGCCAGGACGCAGCTCTGGGGCCAACGTCCTGACTTTC
>TRBV12-5|TRBJ2-1|TRBD2|NA
CASGTSTYNEQFF
TGTGCTAGTGGGACTAGCACCTACAATGAGCAGTTCTTC
>TRBV7-9|TRBJ1-6|NA|few
CASSLEPGGTLHF
TGTGCCAGCAGCTTAGAGCCGGGAGGAACCCTCCACTTT
>TRBV28|TRBJ1-5|TRBD1|NA
CASSLWRALLRVRGQSYQPQHF
TGTGCCAGCAGTTTATGGAGAGCGTTGTTGAGGGTCAGGGGGCAAAGTTATCAGCCCCAGCATTTT
>TRBV9|TRBJ2-1|TRBD2|few
CASSVGGLAGAPGQNEQFF
TGTGCCAGCAGCGTAGGGGGACTAGCGGGGGCCCCGGGTCAAAATGAGCAGTTCTTC
>TRBV16|TRBJ2-2|NA|NA
CASSHSLRGMSTGELFF
TGTGCCAGCAGCCACTCCTTACGGGGGATGAGCACCGGGGAGCTGTTTTTT